The T cell receptor beta chain described here comes from a study of CD8 T cells in Susac syndrome. When the RNA was reverse transcribed, random hexamers were used with an input of about 0.5 to 1 ug. TCRdb reanalysed the immunoSEQ multiplex PCR reads using MiXCR and keeps one entry per CDR3 protein. The data contain approximately 74,000 distinct CDR3 sequences, about 93% of them seen just once; the ten biggest clones take up more than 0.5%. In this sample, this clonotype turned up once. What it binds is unknown. Since no conserved phenylalanine or tryptophan closes the CDR3, a read error is the likely cause. Broader study findings: Susac syndrome CD4+ T cell repertoires showed no clonal expansion.

CDR1 and CDR2 from the germline V gene are SNHLY and FYNNEI. This CDR3 contains 13 residues. V lost 6 bases to trimming and J lost 5 bases, with 11 bases between them. The source material was CD4+ T cells from PBMCs. This receptor was taken from a human donor with Susac syndrome. The rearrangement uses TRBV2 and TRBJ2-1; tentatively, D is TRBD1 (6 bases). The CDR3 sequence is CASRQGQDNEQFL. The CDR3, as DNA: TGTGCCAGCAGACAGGGCCAGGACAATGAGCAGTTCCTC.